This T cell receptor beta chain was sequenced in a study of CD8+CD57+ T cells in acquired aplastic anemia (dated by TCRdb to between 2018 and 2020). Study-level background: Extracted DNA from sorted CD4+ and CD8+ cells averaged approximately 3 ug, ranging from about 0.18 to 27.4 ug.

The study deep-sequenced TCR repertoires of sorted CD4+ and CD8+ blood T cells from severe aplastic anemia patients and healthy subjects. Ficoll-Paque density gradient centrifugation was used to isolate peripheral blood mononuclear cells. Before DNA was extracted, CD4+ and CD8+ T cells were sorted using either FACS or magnetic beads. Genomic DNA served as template for TCR beta VDJ combination and CDR3 sequence profiling. An Illumina HiSeq 2000 was the platform used for TCR repertoire sequencing. The paper's processing steps were these. Repertoire assessment relied on Simpson's diversity index, CDR3 size and DJ length profiles, and TRBV/TRBJ rearrangement plots. The most abundant DNA sequence in the deep sequencing data was taken as the immunodominant clone. CDR3 amino acid sequences were checked for sharing between subjects and were compared against published repertoires and the VDJdb database. Starting from the raw public reads, TCRdb applied fastp trimming at Q25, assembled clones with MiXCR and retained in-frame beta chains. A single entry per CDR3 protein holds the most common genes and DNA from its merged rows. The V and J calls here are based on TCRdb, not the publication. The sample table holds under 350,000 distinct CDR3 sequences, of which around 60% were seen once. The ten most abundant clones make up less than 9.5% of the sample.

The CDR3 numbers 16 residues from cysteine through phenylalanine. CDR3 DNA only is kept here, 48 bases in frame from base 1. V is reduced by 2 bases and J by 9 bases, leaving a spacing of 20 bases between them. The research as a whole found: About 30 CD8+ CDR3 sequences were found to be shared between patients and controls, but these sequences appeared to be highly expressed in patients and within the immunodominant clones of the patients. CD8+ Simpson's diversity did not differ significantly between patients and healthy controls (P=0.060).

This clonotype was counted ten times or more. The clone's antigen remains unknown. The input lacks base qualities; no much larger clone sits a single base away. Sequencing was done on a sample of sorted CD4+, CD8+, or CD8+CD57+ T cells (not recorded which) from PBMCs. The chain couples TRBV12-3 or TRBV12-4 to TRBJ1-5, with the D gene too uncertain to name. The receptor was derived from a human donor with severe aplastic anemia or a healthy control (not recorded which). The CDR3 reads as follows: CASSLRGPRQVTPQHF. Here is the DNA: TGTGCCAGCAGTTTACGAGGACCCAGGCAGGTGACGCCCCAGCATTTT.